Below are 18 T cell receptor beta chains sequenced from a single sample in a study of memory CD4+ T cells and cytomegalovirus serostatus. Single viable CD3+CD4+CD8-CD45RO+ cells were sorted as the memory CD4+ T cells. The repertoire was sequenced with immunoSEQ multiplex PCR; TCRdb's copy has only in-frame clones and lacks some. The table records over 65,000 clones, roughly three quarters of them present only once. The sample comprised memory CD4+ T cells from blood. The receptors were sampled from an adult in good health and CMV-seropositive.

The chain recombines TRBV29-1 with TRBJ2-5; D uncertain. V was shortened by 0 bases and J by 1 base, with 3 bases between the two germline ends. The CDR3 consists of 12 residues. Germline CDR1 SQVTM, CDR2 ANQGSEA. In nucleotides, the CDR3 is TGCAGCGTTGAAGATCGCCAAGAGACCCAGTACTTC. Its protein product is CSVEDRQETQYF.

V usage is TRBV29-1 and J usage is TRBJ2-2; perhaps TRBD1 as D (5 bases). Germline assignment: CDR1 SQVTM and CDR2 ANQGSEA. This CDR3 spans 14 amino acids. V lost 7 bases to trimming and J lost 0 bases, with 12 bases between them. Here the CDR3 reads CSARQSSNTGELFF. For the CDR3, the DNA is TGCAGCGCGCGACAGTCTTCGAACACCGGGGAGCTGTTTTTT.

This clone came up a few times. The chain has TRBV6-1 and TRBJ2-7, with a tentative D call TRBD2 (5 bases). This CDR3 comprises 17 residues. Germline V gene sequence: CDR1 MNHNS, CDR2 SASEGT. V lost 1 base and J 7 bases, leaving 23 bases between the germline ends. CDR3 DNA: TGTGCCAGCAGTGAAGGGAGAACTAGTCCTAAGACGGGAGAGCAGTACGTC. As protein: CASSEGRTSPKTGEQYV.

The J gene is TRBJ1-2, the V gene TRBV28, with no clear D. The CDR3 runs 12 residues. V lost 3 bases and J 7 bases, leaving 9 bases between the germline ends. The germline V gene has CDR1 MDHEN and CDR2 SYDVKM. CDR3 amino acids: CASSFLWAGYTF. As DNA, the CDR3 is TGTGCCAGCAGTTTCCTTTGGGCTGGCTACACCTTC.

The chain is built from TRBV19 and TRBJ1-1; D perhaps matches TRBD1 (6 bases). V was shortened by 3 bases and J by 1 base, with 15 bases between the two germline ends. Germline V gives CDR1 LNHDA, CDR2 SQIVND (reference sequence). This CDR3 has 16 amino acids. The CDR3 region is CASSMRTGISNTEAFF. As DNA, the CDR3 is TGTGCCAGTAGTATGAGAACAGGGATCTCGAACACTGAAGCTTTCTTT.

This clone is a singleton in its sample. The V and J genes are TRBV5-1 and TRBJ1-1; D is unresolved. V shed 4 bases and J shed 4 bases, with 14 bases lying between them. CDR3 length equals 14 residues. CDR1 SGHRS and CDR2 YFSETQ come from the germline V gene. In nucleotides, the CDR3 is TGCGCCAGCAGCACGGAGGCTTTCGGCACTGAAGCTTTCTTT. Protein: CASSTEAFGTEAFF.

This chain connects TRBV2 to TRBJ1-2; a weak D match, TRBD1 (5 bases). CDR3 length: 15 amino acids. Germline values: CDR1 SNHLY, CDR2 FYNNEI. V was trimmed by 3 bases and J by 4 bases, leaving 15 bases between them. The CDR3 is CASSEWGGKSYGYTF. The DNA for the CDR3 is TGTGCCAGCAGTGAGTGGGGGGGTAAGAGCTATGGCTACACCTTC.

The genes are TRBV7-6 and TRBJ1-5; no clear D gene. Germline values: CDR1 SGHVS, CDR2 FNYEAQ. The CDR3 covers 16 residues. V lost 2 bases to trimming and J lost 0 bases, with 11 bases between them. The CDR3 region has the DNA TGTGCCAGCAGCTTATCCCCGGGTTATAGCAATCAGCCCCAGCATTTT. It encodes CASSLSPGYSNQPQHF.

The V gene is TRBV7-2, the J gene TRBJ2-2; tentative D call: TRBD1 (6 bases). The CDR3 contains 15 residues. Germline V gene data show CDR1 as SGHTA and CDR2 as FQGNSA. Trimming cost V 5 bases and J 0 bases, with 10 bases left between them. In nucleotides, the CDR3 is TGTGCCAGCAGCCGAGGGGGATCGAACACCGGGGAGCTGTTTTTT. This translates into CASSRGGSNTGELFF.

This clone was observed a few times. This sequence joins TRBV6-6 and TRBJ1-4; a weak D match, TRBD1 (6 bases). CDR3 size: 16 residues. The germline gives CDR1 MNHNY, CDR2 SVGAGI (reference sequence). Trimming pared 6 bases from V and 7 bases from J, leaving 21 bases between. CDR3 sequence reads: CASSQGTRTYGEKLFF. The CDR3 nucleotides read TGTGCCAGCAGCCAGGGGACCAGGACCTATGGTGAAAAACTGTTTTTT.

The chain recombines TRBV19 with TRBJ1-4; TRBD1 agrees at 7 bases. V was pared by 6 bases and J by 3 bases, with 7 bases of the junction left unmatched. Germline V gene data show CDR1 as LNHDA and CDR2 as SQIVND (reference sequence). The CDR3 contains 15 residues. CDR3 region: CASRPGGGSNEKLFF. The CDR3 region has the DNA TGTGCCAGTAGGCCTGGAGGGGGCTCTAATGAAAAACTGTTTTTT.

Judged by abundance, this clone is medium-sized. CDR3 protein: CAIKQGTGIGKLFF. As DNA, the CDR3 is TGTGCTATCAAGCAGGGCACGGGGATAGGGAAACTGTTTTTT. The chain links TRBV6-6 to TRBJ1-4; D perhaps matches TRBD1 (5 bases). CDR1 is MNHNY, CDR2 SVGAGI, per germline (reference sequence). This CDR3 contains 14 residues.

The chain recombines TRBV5-1 with TRBJ2-2; 8 nucleotides align to TRBD1. The CDR3 spans 16 residues. The germline gives CDR1 SGHRS, CDR2 YFSETQ. J gave up 3 bases and V 8 bases, and 12 bases lay outside the gene matches. This CDR3 reads CASSLTLGQDTGELFF. CDR3 DNA sequence: TGCGCCAGTTCCCTTACTTTGGGACAGGACACCGGGGAGCTGTTTTTT.

This clone was recorded only once. The V gene is TRBV6-1, the J gene TRBJ2-1; 11 bases are shared with TRBD2. V dropped 4 bases and J dropped 4; count of bases not matched to a gene: 6. Germline CDR1 MNHNS, CDR2 SASEGT. The CDR3 is 16 residues long. CDR3 region: CASSGSSGGLYNEQFF. The CDR3 DNA follows: TGTGCCAGCAGTGGATCTAGCGGGGGGCTGTACAATGAGCAGTTCTTC.

The chain links TRBV28 to TRBJ2-6; D call uncertain. The V gene's germline CDR1 is MDHEN and CDR2 SYDVKM. CDR3 length equals 17 residues. V lost 1 base to trimming and J lost 2 bases, with 12 bases between them. The CDR3 DNA is TGTGCCAGCAGTTTATACGTTGGGGTCACTGGGGCCAACGTCCTGACTTTC. Amino acids: CASSLYVGVTGANVLTF.

The chain employs TRBV7-2 and TRBJ1-4; D is uncertain. Germline values: CDR1 SGHTA, CDR2 FQGNSA. V was clipped by 5 bases and J by 6 bases, with 13 bases between them. There are 14 residues in the CDR3. The CDR3 here is CASSPDVEDEKLFF. CDR3 DNA sequence: TGTGCCAGCAGCCCAGACGTGGAGGATGAAAAACTGTTTTTT.

The rearrangement uses TRBV5-4 and TRBJ1-5; tentatively, D is TRBD1 (6 bases). Germline V gene lookup returns CDR1 SGHNT and CDR2 YYREEE (reference sequence). The V end lost 4 bases, the J end lost 3 bases, and 14 bases lay between the germline ends. This CDR3 region has 15 residues. The CDR3 DNA sequence: TGTGCCAGCAGCCAAGGCGGACAGTTCAATCAGCCCCAGCATTTT. Translation gives CASSQGGQFNQPQHF.

The J gene is TRBJ1-5, the V gene TRBV2; D is possibly TRBD1 (5 bases). V gave up 4 bases and J gave up 6 bases, with 13 bases separating them. The CDR3 extends over 14 amino acids. Germline assignment: CDR1 SNHLY and CDR2 FYNNEI. CDR3 DNA sequence: TGTGCCAGCAGTGTTCACCATGGGGGTCAGCCCCAGCATTTT. It is translated as CASSVHHGGQPQHF. The full variable domain, completed using reference TRBV2 and TRBJ1-5, is EPEVTQTPSHQVTQMGQEVILRCVPISNHLYFYWYRQILGQKVEFLVSFYNNEISEKSEIFDDQFSVERPDGSNFTLKIRSTKLEDSAMYFCASSVHHGGQPQHFGDGTRLSIL.